Below are 28 T cell receptor beta chains sequenced from a single sample in a study of blood T cell repertoires in COVID-19. Sequencing was performed with immunoSEQ multiplex PCR; in TCRdb, only in-frame clones are kept and a portion is missing. Found here are some 250,000 clones, about 88% of them singletons; the top ten hold 0.9% to 1%. The sequenced sample consisted of peripheral blood. The source of these receptors is a woman in her 40s who had recovered from COVID-19.

The chain is built from TRBV7-3 and TRBJ2-1; TRBD2 is a possible D gene (6 bases). The V gene's germline CDR1 is SGHTA and CDR2 FQGTGA. The germline V and J ends were trimmed by 0 bases and 3 bases, with 15 bases remaining between them. CDR3 length: 17 residues. For the CDR3, the DNA is TGTGCCAGCAGCTTAACGGGCCTAGCGTCAAACTACAATGAGCAGTTCTTC. It is translated as CASSLTGLASNYNEQFF.

This clone has only a few counts. The V gene is TRBV6-2 or TRBV6-3, the J gene TRBJ2-3; D perhaps matches TRBD1 (6 bases). There are 16 residues in the CDR3. Per germline, CDR1 MNHEY and CDR2 SVGEGT. The germline V and J ends were trimmed by 6 bases and 0 bases, with 16 bases remaining between them. The CDR3 DNA reads as TGTGCCAGCAGCCCCGACAGGCAATATAGCACAGATACGCAGTATTTT. Translation: CASSPDRQYSTDTQYF.

This clone has only a few counts. This chain joins TRBV4-2 and TRBJ1-5; the D is unclear. The CDR3 covers 14 residues. Between the trimmed V and J ends, which lost 1 base and 5 bases, there was a span of 9 bases. In germline, CDR1 is LGHNA, CDR2 YNFKEQ. CDR3 DNA sequence: TGTGCCAGCAGCCAAGCGAGGGTCTATCAGCCCCAGCATTTT. This encodes CASSQARVYQPQHF.

The gene calls are TRBV3-1 (or the pseudogene TRBV3-2) and TRBJ1-2; TRBD1 aligns across 11 bases. V trimming: 5 bases; J trimming: 8 bases; junction bases outside the gene matches: 10. CDR3 length: 15 amino acids. Germline CDR1 is LGHDT and CDR2 is YNNKEL (reference sequence). CDR3 region: CASSARDRGLKGYTF. The CDR3 DNA reads as TGTGCCAGCAGCGCCCGGGACAGGGGGTTGAAGGGCTACACCTTC.

The chain has TRBV18 and TRBJ1-2, with 7 bases that match TRBD1. With V trimmed by 3 bases and J by 6 bases, 7 bases remained unmatched. There are 14 residues in the CDR3. The germline gives CDR1 KGHSH, CDR2 LQKENI. DNA of the CDR3: TGTGCCAGCTCACCGAACAGGGGAAGTAATGGCTACACCTTC. Its protein is CASSPNRGSNGYTF.

The V call is TRBV24-1, the J call TRBJ2-2; 8 bases align to TRBD1. The CDR3 is 15 residues long. CDR1 KGHDR and CDR2 SFDVKD come from the germline V gene. The V and J ends lost 10 bases and 2 bases, in that order; junction bases with no gene match: 8. The CDR3 sequence is CATQTGQGNTGELFF. Here the CDR3 DNA reads TGTGCCACTCAAACCGGACAGGGAAACACCGGGGAGCTGTTTTTT.

CDR3 amino acids: CAISSAGNSEQFF. CDR3 DNA: TGTGCCATCTCTTCTGCGGGAAATAGTGAGCAGTTCTTC. J is TRBJ2-1 and V is TRBV10-3; possible D gene TRBD2, 6 bases. V was cut by 8 bases and J by 9 bases, with 17 bases left in between. CDR3 length: 13 amino acids. The germline V gene encodes CDR1 ENHRY and CDR2 SYGVKD.

V and J are TRBV19 and TRBJ2-1, with 11 bases fitting TRBD2. V lost 5 bases to trimming and J lost 4 bases; unmatched junction nucleotides: 7. Germline CDR1 is LNHDA and CDR2 is SQIVND (reference sequence). The CDR3 runs 16 residues. CDR3 in DNA: TGTGCCAGTAGTTCCTCTAGCGGGAGGATTTACAATGAGCAGTTCTTC. This translates into CASSSSSGRIYNEQFF.

The chain carries TRBV10-3 and TRBJ1-1, with D perhaps matching TRBD1 (5 bases). CDR3 length: 13 residues. Germline-derived CDR1 and CDR2 are ENHRY and SYGVKD. V lost 3 bases and J lost 1, with 6 bases in between. Here the CDR3 DNA reads TGTGCCATCAGTGACGGGGGGAACACTGAAGCTTTCTTT. Encoded protein: CAISDGGNTEAFF.

The rearrangement joins TRBV7-2 to TRBJ2-5; 11 bases agree with TRBD1. The V gene's germline CDR1 is SGHTA and CDR2 FQGNSA. The CDR3 has 16 residues. V was pared by 5 bases and J by 2 bases, with 7 bases of the junction left unmatched. The CDR3 reads CASSPRTGGVQETQYF. The CDR3 coding sequence is TGTGCCAGCAGCCCTCGGACAGGGGGCGTGCAAGAGACCCAGTACTTC.

The rearrangement uses TRBV4-3 and TRBJ1-4; TRBD1 matches at 9 bases. Germline loops: CDR1 LGHNA, CDR2 YSLEER. V lost 0 bases, J lost 6 bases, and 2 bases stayed unmatched. This CDR3 is 15 amino acids long. The chain's CDR3 is CASSQDGQGHEKLFF. The CDR3 DNA sequence: TGCGCCAGCAGCCAAGATGGACAGGGGCATGAAAAACTGTTTTTT.

The CDR3 coding sequence is TGTGCCAGCAGCGAGAGCCGACTAGCTGGAGAGACCCAGTACTTC. It is translated as CASSESRLAGETQYF. The chain combines TRBV9 with TRBJ2-5, with TRBD2 identical over 7 bases. The CDR3 has 15 amino acids. Germline V gives CDR1 SGDLS, CDR2 YYNGEE. J was trimmed by 4 bases and V by 3 bases; bases with no gene match: 9.

The gene calls are TRBV24-1 and TRBJ2-7; D might be TRBD1 (6 bases). CDR1 is KGHDR and CDR2 is SFDVKD in the germline V gene. The CDR3 length is 17 residues. The ends were cut back, 0 bases at V and 7 bases at J, with 21 bases in the middle. The CDR3 DNA is TGTGCCACCAGTGATTTGACCCAGGGGCCCCGCGCGTGGGAGCAGTACGTC. Its translation: CATSDLTQGPRAWEQYV.

CDR3: CASSHRNYGYTF. CDR3 nucleotide sequence: TGTGCCAGCAGCCACAGGAACTATGGCTACACCTTC. The chain joins TRBV11-2 to TRBJ1-2, with D possibly TRBD1 on 5 matching bases. Germline V gene lookup returns CDR1 SGHAT and CDR2 FQNNGV. This CDR3 spans 12 amino acids. The V end lost 5 bases, the J end lost 2 bases, and 6 bases lay between the germline ends.

The chain carries TRBV10-3 and TRBJ1-1; 7 bases are a match to TRBD1. The CDR3 contains 12 residues. Unmatched junction bases numbered 1, after V lost 2 bases and J lost 7 bases. Germline V gene lookup returns CDR1 ENHRY and CDR2 SYGVKD. CDR3: CAISERQGEAFF. The CDR3 region has the DNA TGTGCCATCAGTGAGAGACAGGGTGAAGCTTTCTTT.

The chain joins TRBV7-9 to TRBJ2-7; weak D call: TRBD2 (7 bases). V was pared by 3 bases and J by 7 bases, with 22 bases between. Germline V gene data show CDR1 as SEHNR and CDR2 as FQNEAQ (reference sequence). The CDR3 loop spans 16 amino acids. The CDR3 DNA reads TGTGCCAGCAGCTTGTGGGGGGGCCCCCCCTACTTGGAGCAGTACTTC. This gives the protein CASSLWGGPPYLEQYF.

The J gene is TRBJ1-2, the V gene TRBV27, with a weak D call TRBD1 (6 bases). Germline CDR1 reads MNHEY; CDR2 reads SMNVEV (reference sequence). The CDR3 runs 13 residues. V was shortened by 7 bases and J by 3 bases, with 12 bases between the two germline ends. The CDR3, as DNA: TGTGCCAGCACCCCGGACAGAGACTATGGCTACACCTTC. Protein product: CASTPDRDYGYTF.

The chain has TRBV5-4 and TRBJ1-2, with 7 bases matching TRBD1. CDR3 size: 15 residues. Germline V gene data show CDR1 as SGHNT and CDR2 as YYREEE (reference sequence). The ends lost 0 bases at V and 2 bases at J; junction bases unmatched: 4. The chain's CDR3 is CASSLAGGQNYGYTF. The DNA for the CDR3 is TGTGCCAGCAGCTTGGCCGGGGGACAGAACTATGGCTACACCTTC. The whole variable domain, filled in from reference TRBV5-4 and TRBJ1-2, reads ETGVTQSPTHLIKTRGQQVTLRCSSQSGHNTVSWYQQALGQGPQFIFQYYREEENGRGNFPPRFSGLQFPNYSSELNVNALELDDSALYLCASSLAGGQNYGYTFGSGTRLTVV.

The chain links TRBV7-2 to TRBJ2-7, with D perhaps matching TRBD2 (6 bases). This CDR3 has 13 residues. The germline CDR1 and CDR2 sequences are SGHTA and FQGNSA. The V end lost 0 bases, the J end lost 3 bases, and 6 bases lay between the germline ends. Here the CDR3 reads CASSLARGYEQYV. The CDR3 bases are TGTGCCAGCAGCTTAGCGCGGGGCTACGAGCAGTACGTC.

CDR3 in DNA: TGTGCCAGTAGTATGGGGACTAGTCGCGACAATGAGCAGTTCTTC. It specifies CASSMGTSRDNEQFF. The chain joins TRBV19 to TRBJ2-1, with 8 bases lining up with TRBD2. J gave up 5 bases and V 3 bases, and 6 bases lay outside the gene matches. The CDR3 is 15 residues long. In germline, CDR1 is LNHDA, CDR2 SQIVND (reference sequence).

This clone was observed once. The chain carries TRBV10-3 and TRBJ2-7, with TRBD1 identical over 8 bases. This CDR3 has 16 amino acids. CDR1 and CDR2 (germline): ENHRY, SYGVKD. The junction had 10 bases not matched to a gene; V was cut back by 4 bases and J by 2 bases. The CDR3 region is CAISGDIGQGTYEQYF. The CDR3 DNA follows: TGTGCCATCAGTGGGGACATAGGACAGGGTACCTACGAGCAGTACTTC.

This clone was seen a handful of times. The chain couples TRBV21-1 to TRBJ2-1; the listed D gene, TRBD2, was not tested against the DNA. TRBV21-1 is termed a pseudogene. The CDR3 totals 16 residues. The CDR3 protein is CASSKASGVPYNEQFF. DNA for the CDR3: TGTGCCAGCAGCAAGGCTAGCGGGGTCCCCTACAATGAGCAGTTCTTC.

This sequence joins TRBV6-5 and TRBJ2-7; TRBD2 matches 10 bases. Germline CDR1 is MNHEY and CDR2 is SVGAGI. This CDR3 has 15 amino acids. The V and J ends lost 2 bases and 3 bases, in that order; junction bases with no gene match: 4. The CDR3 loop reads CASSYPPSGSYEQYF. The CDR3 region has the DNA TGTGCCAGCAGTTACCCCCCTAGCGGGAGCTACGAGCAGTACTTC.

CDR3 nucleotide sequence: TGTGCCAGCAGCCTGCTACAAGAGACCCAGTACTTC. It yields the protein CASSLLQETQYF. This chain links TRBV5-4 with TRBJ2-5; unclear D gene. Germline values: CDR1 SGHNT, CDR2 YYREEE (reference sequence). Trimming stripped 4 bases from V and 2 bases from J, with 6 bases between. This CDR3 is 12 amino acids long.

The chain links TRBV6-5 to TRBJ1-1; D might be TRBD1 (5 bases). The ends were cut back, 2 bases at V and 2 bases at J, with 9 bases in the middle. Germline CDR1 reads MNHEY; CDR2 reads SVGAGI. The CDR3 sequence is 14 residues long. The CDR3 nucleotides are TGTGCCAGCAGTTACAGGGGTCTTAACACTGAAGCTTTCTTT. This encodes CASSYRGLNTEAFF.

The genes are TRBV27 and TRBJ1-1; 7 bases fit TRBD1. Unmatched junction bases numbered 6, after V lost 4 bases and J lost 4 bases. Germline CDR1 MNHEY, CDR2 SMNVEV (reference sequence). CDR3 length: 14 residues. The CDR3 loop reads CASSSRQGGTEAFF. The CDR3 DNA is TGTGCCAGCAGTTCCCGACAGGGAGGCACTGAAGCTTTCTTT.

In DNA form, the CDR3 reads TGTGCCAGCAGCTTAGTGGGGGGGGCGGCTCAGCCCCAGCATTTT. Its protein is CASSLVGGAAQPQHF. The V and J genes are TRBV7-2 and TRBJ1-5, with D perhaps TRBD1 (6 bases). The germline V gene has CDR1 SGHTA and CDR2 FQGNSA. The CDR3 consists of 15 residues. Trimming left V 1 base short and J 6 bases short, with 13 bases between. The whole variable domain, remainder taken from reference TRBV7-2 and TRBJ1-5, is GAGVSQSPSNKVTEKGKDVELRCDPISGHTALYWYRQSLGQGLEFLIYFQGNSAPDKSGLPSDRFSAERTGGSVSTLTIQRTQQEDSAVYLCASSLVGGAAQPQHFGDGTRLSIL.

The V gene is TRBV30, the J gene TRBJ2-3; the match to TRBD2 covers 7 bases. The CDR3 runs to 10 residues. Germline CDR1 GTSNPN, CDR2 SVGIG (reference sequence). V was clipped by 5 bases and J by 8 bases; unmatched bases: 1. CDR3 region: CAWGEGTQYF. DNA for the CDR3: TGTGCCTGGGGGGAGGGTACGCAGTATTTT.